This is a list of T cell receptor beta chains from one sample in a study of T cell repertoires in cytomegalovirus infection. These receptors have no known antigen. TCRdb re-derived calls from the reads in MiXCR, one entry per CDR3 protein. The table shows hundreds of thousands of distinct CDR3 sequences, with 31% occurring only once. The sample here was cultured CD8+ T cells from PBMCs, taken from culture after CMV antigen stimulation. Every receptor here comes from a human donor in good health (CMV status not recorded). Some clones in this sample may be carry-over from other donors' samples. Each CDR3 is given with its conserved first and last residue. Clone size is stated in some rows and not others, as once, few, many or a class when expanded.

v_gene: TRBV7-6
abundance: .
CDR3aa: CASSLAFRLASENEQFF

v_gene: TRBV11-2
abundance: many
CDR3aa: CASSGNNEQFF

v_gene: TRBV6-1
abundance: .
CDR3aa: CASRASVPDTQYF

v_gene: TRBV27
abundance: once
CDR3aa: CASSSMGSYSNQPRHF

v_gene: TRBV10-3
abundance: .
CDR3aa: CASGDSVGDPNTEAFF

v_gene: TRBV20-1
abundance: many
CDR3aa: CSARHETYEQYF

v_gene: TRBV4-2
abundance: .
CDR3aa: CAAGRGTGELFF

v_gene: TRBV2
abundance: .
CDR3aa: CASMGSSGTNYGYTF

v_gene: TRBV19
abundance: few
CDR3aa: CATVWGQNQYF

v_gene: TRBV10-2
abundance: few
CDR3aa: CASSELGTTDTQYF

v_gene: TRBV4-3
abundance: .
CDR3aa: CASSQDDGTDNEQFF

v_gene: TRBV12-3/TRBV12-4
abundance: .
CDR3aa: CASSPDLGTGELFF

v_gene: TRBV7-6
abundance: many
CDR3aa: CASSFSPATDGYTF

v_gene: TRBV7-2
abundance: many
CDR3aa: CASSVGSQGINQPQHF

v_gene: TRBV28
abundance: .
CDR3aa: CASSRRPRNTEAFF